The 10 T cell receptor beta chains listed next were all sequenced from one sample in a study of Ad26.COV2.S vaccination and SARS-CoV-2 variants. TCRdb keeps only in-frame clones here, not all; method: immunoSEQ multiplex PCR. This table has hundreds of thousands of clones, 92% appearing once. The material was peripheral blood, obtained after recovery from COVID-19. The receptor set was obtained from a human donor who had recovered from COVID-19.

The chain uses TRBV5-6 and TRBJ2-1; 14 bases line up with TRBD2. This CDR3 comprises 19 residues. From germline, CDR1 is SGHDT and CDR2 YYEEEE. The V segment lost 1 base and the J segment 4 bases; nucleotides outside the gene matches: 10. CDR3 DNA sequence: TGTGCCAGCAGCTTGCCTCGACTAGCGGGGGGGCGCGGGTACAATGAGCAGTTCTTC. Translating it yields CASSLPRLAGGRGYNEQFF.

V gene TRBV6-5 combines with J gene TRBJ1-1, with unresolved D. The germline gives CDR1 MNHEY, CDR2 SVGAGI. The ends were cut back, 0 bases at V and 0 bases at J, with 8 bases in the middle. The length of the CDR3 is 15 residues. CDR3 residues: CASSYSGNLNTEAFF. CDR3 DNA sequence: TGTGCCAGCAGTTACTCAGGCAACCTGAACACTGAAGCTTTCTTT.

The V call is TRBV6-6, the J call TRBJ2-5, with no clear D. Deletions cut 5 bases from V and 1 base from J, with 14 bases between. The CDR3 spans 15 residues. Germline CDR1 MNHNY, CDR2 SVGAGI (reference sequence). CDR3 DNA sequence: TGTGCCAGCAGTCAGGACCTCTCCGGCCAAGAGACCCAGTACTTC. Its protein product is CASSQDLSGQETQYF.

This clone was detected a few times. The chain is built from TRBV9 and TRBJ1-5; possibly TRBD1 for D (5 bases). This CDR3 region has 14 residues. The V end lost 6 bases, the J end lost 4 bases, and 14 bases lay between the germline ends. CDR1 is SGDLS, CDR2 YYNGEE, per germline. The CDR3 region is CASNTDGGNQPQHF. The CDR3 nucleotides read TGTGCCAGCAACACGGACGGGGGGAATCAGCCCCAGCATTTT. Full variable domain (missing parts from reference TRBV9 and TRBJ1-5): DSGVTQTPKHLITATGQRVTLRCSPRSGDLSVYWYQQSLDQGLQFLIQYYNGEERAKGNILERFSAQQFPDLHSELNLSSLELGDSALYFCASNTDGGNQPQHFGDGTRLSIL.

The genes are TRBV6-5 and TRBJ2-7; D gene unclear. The germline V gene encodes CDR1 MNHEY and CDR2 SVGAGI. V lost 0 bases and J lost 9, with 12 bases in between. The CDR3 runs to 13 residues. The CDR3 loop is CASSYSESFGQYF. CDR3 in DNA: TGTGCCAGCAGTTACTCAGAGAGTTTCGGGCAGTACTTC.

This chain joins TRBV27 and TRBJ2-5; D is perhaps TRBD1 or TRBD2 (5 bases each). Germline V gene sequence: CDR1 MNHEY, CDR2 SMNVEV (reference sequence). The length of the CDR3 is 14 residues. Trimming took off 9 bases at V and 0 bases at J, with 14 bases between the two ends. The CDR3 here is CASRGGAYQETQYF. In nucleotides, the CDR3 is TGTGCCAGTCGTGGGGGAGCGTACCAAGAGACCCAGTACTTC.

This chain connects TRBV19 to TRBJ1-5; 8 bases match TRBD1. Germline V lookup: CDR1 LNHDA, CDR2 SQIVND (reference sequence). This CDR3 has 18 residues. Losses at the gene ends were 0 bases for V and 5 bases for J; bases not matched to a gene: 12. CDR3 in amino acids: CASSIDYGQGARDQPQHF. Written as DNA, the CDR3 is TGTGCCAGTAGTATAGATTACGGACAGGGCGCCCGAGATCAGCCCCAGCATTTT.

J is TRBJ2-3 and V is TRBV12-3 or TRBV12-4; no reliable D call. The V and J ends lost 6 bases and 6 bases respectively, with 7 bases between them. The CDR3 sequence is 11 residues long. The CDR3: CASSLHDTQYF. CDR3 in DNA: TGTGCCAGCAGCCTTCATGATACGCAGTATTTT.

The chain combines TRBV19 with TRBJ2-1; the D gene is possibly TRBD2 (7 bases). This CDR3 contains 17 residues. With 3 bases removed from V and 6 bases from J, the gap between germline ends came to 21 bases. Germline V CDR1 and CDR2: LNHDA, SQIVND (reference sequence). The CDR3 here is CASSMDPPGGRGNEQFF. CDR3 in DNA: TGTGCCAGTAGTATGGACCCCCCCGGGGGGCGGGGCAATGAGCAGTTCTTC.

The CDR3 loop is CASSPGQGETQYF. The CDR3 DNA is TGCGCCAGCAGCCCCGGACAGGGGGAGACCCAGTACTTC. The V and J genes are TRBV5-1 and TRBJ2-5, with 9 positions matching TRBD1. The CDR3 loop spans 13 amino acids. CDR1 and CDR2 (germline): SGHRS, YFSETQ. The V gene end was trimmed by 4 bases and the J gene end by 5 bases; junction bases not matched to a gene: 3.